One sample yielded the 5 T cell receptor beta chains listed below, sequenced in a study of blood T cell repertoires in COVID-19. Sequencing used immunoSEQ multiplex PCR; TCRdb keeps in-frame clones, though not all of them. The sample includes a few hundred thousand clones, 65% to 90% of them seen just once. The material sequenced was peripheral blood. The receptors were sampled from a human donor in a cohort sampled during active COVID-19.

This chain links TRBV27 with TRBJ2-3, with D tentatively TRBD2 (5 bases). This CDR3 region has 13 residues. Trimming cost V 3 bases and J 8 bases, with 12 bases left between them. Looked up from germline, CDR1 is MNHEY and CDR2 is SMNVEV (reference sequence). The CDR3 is CASSFSAGGTQYF. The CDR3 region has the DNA TGTGCCAGCAGTTTTTCCGCAGGAGGTACGCAGTATTTT.

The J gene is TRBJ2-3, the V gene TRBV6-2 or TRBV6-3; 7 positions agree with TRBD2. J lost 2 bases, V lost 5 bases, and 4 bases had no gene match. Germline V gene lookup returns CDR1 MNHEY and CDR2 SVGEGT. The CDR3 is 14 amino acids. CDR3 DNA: TGTGCCAGCAGTCGGGACTATTCCACAGATACGCAGTATTTT. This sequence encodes CASSRDYSTDTQYF.

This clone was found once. CDR3 in DNA: TGTGCCAGCAGTGTTTCGGGTGGAGATACGCAGTATTTT. This gives the protein CASSVSGGDTQYF. This chain uses TRBV2 with TRBJ2-3; D unresolved. Trimming removed 4 bases from V and 5 bases from J, with 10 bases in between. CDR1 is SNHLY and CDR2 is FYNNEI in the germline V gene. This CDR3 has 13 amino acids.

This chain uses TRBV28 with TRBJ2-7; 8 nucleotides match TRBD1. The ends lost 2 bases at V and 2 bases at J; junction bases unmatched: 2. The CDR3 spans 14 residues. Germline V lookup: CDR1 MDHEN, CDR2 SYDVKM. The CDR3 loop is CASSLADRAYEQYF. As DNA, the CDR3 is TGTGCCAGCAGTTTAGCGGACAGGGCCTACGAGCAGTACTTC.

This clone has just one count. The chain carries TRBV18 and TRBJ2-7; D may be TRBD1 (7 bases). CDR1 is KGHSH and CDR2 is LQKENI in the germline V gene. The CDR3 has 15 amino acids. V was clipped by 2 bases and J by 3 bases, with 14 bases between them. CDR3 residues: CASSPLQGGGYEQYF. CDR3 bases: TGTGCCAGCTCACCATTGCAGGGGGGAGGCTACGAGCAGTACTTC.